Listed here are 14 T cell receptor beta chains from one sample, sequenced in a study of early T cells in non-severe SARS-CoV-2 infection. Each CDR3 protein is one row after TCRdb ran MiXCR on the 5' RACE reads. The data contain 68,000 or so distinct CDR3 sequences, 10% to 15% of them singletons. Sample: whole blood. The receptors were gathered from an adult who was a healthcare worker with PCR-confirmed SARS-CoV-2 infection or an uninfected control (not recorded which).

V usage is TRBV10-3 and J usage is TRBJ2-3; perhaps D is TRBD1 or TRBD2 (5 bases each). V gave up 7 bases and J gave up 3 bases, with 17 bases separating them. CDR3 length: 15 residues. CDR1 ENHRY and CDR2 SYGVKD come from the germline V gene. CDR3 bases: TGTGCCATCAAGCTCGGGCCAGGGAGAACAGATACGCAGTATTTT. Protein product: CAIKLGPGRTDTQYF.

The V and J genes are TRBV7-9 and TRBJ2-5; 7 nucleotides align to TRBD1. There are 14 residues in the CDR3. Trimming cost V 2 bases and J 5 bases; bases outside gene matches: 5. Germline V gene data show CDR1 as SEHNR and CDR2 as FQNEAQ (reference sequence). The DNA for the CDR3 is TGTGCCAGCAGCTTATTAGGGGGCAGCGAGACCCAGTACTTC. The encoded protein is CASSLLGGSETQYF.

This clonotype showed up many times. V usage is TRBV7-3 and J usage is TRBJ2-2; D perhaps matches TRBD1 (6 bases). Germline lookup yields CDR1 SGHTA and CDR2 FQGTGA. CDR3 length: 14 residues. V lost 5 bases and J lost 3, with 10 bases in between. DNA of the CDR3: TGTGCCAGCAGCCCAGGACAGTACACCGGGGAGCTGTTTTTT. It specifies CASSPGQYTGELFF.

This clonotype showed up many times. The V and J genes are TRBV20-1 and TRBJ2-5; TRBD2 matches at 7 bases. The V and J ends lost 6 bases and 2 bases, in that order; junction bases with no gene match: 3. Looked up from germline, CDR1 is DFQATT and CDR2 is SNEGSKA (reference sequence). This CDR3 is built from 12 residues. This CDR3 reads CSAERGQETQYF. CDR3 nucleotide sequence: TGCAGTGCGGAGCGGGGTCAAGAGACCCAGTACTTC.

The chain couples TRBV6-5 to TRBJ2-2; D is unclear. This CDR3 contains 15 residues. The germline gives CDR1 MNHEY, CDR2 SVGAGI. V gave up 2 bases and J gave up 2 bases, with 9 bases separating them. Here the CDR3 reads CASSYTYYNTGELFF. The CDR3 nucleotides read TGTGCCAGCAGTTACACCTACTATAACACCGGGGAGCTGTTTTTT.

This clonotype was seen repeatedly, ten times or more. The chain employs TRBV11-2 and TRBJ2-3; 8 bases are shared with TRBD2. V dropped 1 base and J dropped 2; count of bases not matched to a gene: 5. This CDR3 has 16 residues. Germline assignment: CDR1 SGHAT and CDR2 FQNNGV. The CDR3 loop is CASSLGRGAITDTQYF. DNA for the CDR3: TGTGCCAGCAGCTTAGGGCGGGGGGCCATCACAGATACGCAGTATTTT.

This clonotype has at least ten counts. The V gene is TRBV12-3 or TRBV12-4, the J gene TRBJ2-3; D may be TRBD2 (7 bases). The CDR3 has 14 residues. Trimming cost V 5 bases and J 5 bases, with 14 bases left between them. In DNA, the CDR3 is TGTGCCAGCAGTCAGGGGTCTAGCGGAGATACGCAGTATTTT. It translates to CASSQGSSGDTQYF.

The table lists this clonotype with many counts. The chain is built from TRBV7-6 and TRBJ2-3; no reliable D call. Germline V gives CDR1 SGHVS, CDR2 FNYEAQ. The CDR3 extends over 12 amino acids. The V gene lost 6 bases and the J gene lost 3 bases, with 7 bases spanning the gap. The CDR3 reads CASSFGTDTQYF. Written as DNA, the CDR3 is TGTGCCAGCAGTTTCGGTACAGATACGCAGTATTTT.

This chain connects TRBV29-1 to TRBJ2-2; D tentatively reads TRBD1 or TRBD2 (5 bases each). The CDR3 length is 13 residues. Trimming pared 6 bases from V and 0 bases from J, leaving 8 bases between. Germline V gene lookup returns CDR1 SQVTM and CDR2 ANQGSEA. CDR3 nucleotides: TGCAGCGTGGGACGGACGAACACCGGGGAGCTGTTTTTT. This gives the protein CSVGRTNTGELFF.

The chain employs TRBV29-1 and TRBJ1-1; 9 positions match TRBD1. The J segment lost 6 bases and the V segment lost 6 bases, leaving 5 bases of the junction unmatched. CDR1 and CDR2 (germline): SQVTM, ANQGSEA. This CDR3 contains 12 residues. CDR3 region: CSVGQGSAEAFF. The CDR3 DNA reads TGCAGCGTCGGACAGGGGTCCGCTGAAGCTTTCTTT.

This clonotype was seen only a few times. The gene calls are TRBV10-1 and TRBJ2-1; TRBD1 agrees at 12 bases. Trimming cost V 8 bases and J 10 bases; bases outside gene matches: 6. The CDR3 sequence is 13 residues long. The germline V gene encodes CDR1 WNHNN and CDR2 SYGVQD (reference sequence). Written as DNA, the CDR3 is TGCGCCAGCCGGGACAGGGGGCGCGGGGAGCAGTTCTTC. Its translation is CASRDRGRGEQFF.

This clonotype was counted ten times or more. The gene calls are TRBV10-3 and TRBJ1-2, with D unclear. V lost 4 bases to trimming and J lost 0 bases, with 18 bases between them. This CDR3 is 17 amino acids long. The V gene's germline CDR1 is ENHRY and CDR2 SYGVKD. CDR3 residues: CAISGPSVWSPNYGYTF. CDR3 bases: TGTGCCATCAGTGGCCCCTCCGTTTGGAGCCCTAACTATGGCTACACCTTC.

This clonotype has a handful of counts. CDR3 protein: CASSLRNLPNTEAFF. Written as DNA, the CDR3 is TGTGCCAGCAGCCTCCGGAACCTACCGAACACTGAAGCTTTCTTT. The V gene is TRBV11-2, the J gene TRBJ1-1; D is ambiguous. The CDR3 loop spans 15 amino acids. Trimming pared 5 bases from V and 1 base from J, leaving 14 bases between. Germline V gives CDR1 SGHAT, CDR2 FQNNGV. The full variable domain, in which reference TRBV11-2 and TRBJ1-1 provide the parts outside the CDR3, is EAGVAQSPRYKIIEKRQSVAFWCNPISGHATLYWYQQILGQGPKLLIQFQNNGVVDDSQLPKDRFSAERLKGVDSTLKIQPAKLEDSAVYLCASSLRNLPNTEAFFGQGTRLTVV.

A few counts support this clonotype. The CDR3 reads CATAERNSPLHF. In DNA form, the CDR3 reads TGTGCCACCGCGGAGCGAAATTCACCCCTCCACTTT. This chain connects TRBV18 to TRBJ1-6; D ambiguous. The germline V gene encodes CDR1 KGHSH and CDR2 LQKENI. The V and J ends lost 10 bases and 7 bases respectively, with 11 bases between them. The CDR3 is 12 amino acids.